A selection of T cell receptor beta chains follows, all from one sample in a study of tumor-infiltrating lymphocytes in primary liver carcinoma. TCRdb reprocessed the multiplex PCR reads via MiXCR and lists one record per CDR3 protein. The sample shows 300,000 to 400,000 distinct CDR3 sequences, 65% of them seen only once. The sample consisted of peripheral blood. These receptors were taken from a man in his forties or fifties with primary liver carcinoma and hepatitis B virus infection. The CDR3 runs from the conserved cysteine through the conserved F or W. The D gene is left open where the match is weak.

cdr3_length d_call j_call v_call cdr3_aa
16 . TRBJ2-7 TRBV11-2 CASSLDPESSYNEQYF
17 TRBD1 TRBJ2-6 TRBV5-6 CASSLRQGVSGANVLTF
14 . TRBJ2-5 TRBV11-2 CASSFGVNQETQYF
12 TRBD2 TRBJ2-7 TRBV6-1 CANSGEGYEQYF
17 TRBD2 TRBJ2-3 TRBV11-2 CASSLETGRGKLDTQYF
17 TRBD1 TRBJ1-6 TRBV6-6 CASSYLPTETGGSPLHF
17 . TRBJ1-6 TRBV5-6 CASSSTAGRLANSPLHF
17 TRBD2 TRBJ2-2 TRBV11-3 CASSLGLSGRTAGELFF
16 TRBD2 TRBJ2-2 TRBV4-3 CASSIRASGTGGDLFF
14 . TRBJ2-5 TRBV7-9 CATVISEIHETQYF
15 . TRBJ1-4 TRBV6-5 CASSYQRGETEKLFF
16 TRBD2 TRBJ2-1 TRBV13 CASSSRLAGLYNEQFF
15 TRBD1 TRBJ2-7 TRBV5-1 CASSQRTGQEGEQYF
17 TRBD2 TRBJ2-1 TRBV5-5 CASSLSTETSPQCEQFF
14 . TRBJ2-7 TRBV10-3 CAIIDRQETYEQYF
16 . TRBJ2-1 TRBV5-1 CASSLVATSRHNEQFF
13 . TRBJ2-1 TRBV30 CAWSVSTYNEQFF
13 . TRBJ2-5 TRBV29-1 CSVRVPDKETQYF
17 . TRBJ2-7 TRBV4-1 CATSQVQGPSGFYEQYF
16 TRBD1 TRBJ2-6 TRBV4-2 CASSLDRASGANVLTF
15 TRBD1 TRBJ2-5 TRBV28 CASSFFGQGGETQYF
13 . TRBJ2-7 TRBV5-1 CASSFKGSNEQYF
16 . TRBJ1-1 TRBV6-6 CASSYTTHRRNTEAFF
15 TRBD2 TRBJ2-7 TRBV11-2 CTSSPRLAGTYEQYF
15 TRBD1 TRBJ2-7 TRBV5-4 CASSSGTGSFYEQYF